The present TCR beta chain was sequenced within a study of blood T cell repertoires in COVID-19. In the original workflow: Researchers report that nucleated cell counts were estimated from reference gene primer amplification. The data were produced by immunoSEQ multiplex PCR, yet TCRdb's version contains in-frame clones alone and is incomplete. The V and J calls and clone size come from that table; D and trimming were worked out from the DNA. The data contain 200,000 to 250,000 clones, 65% to 90% of them singletons. The source material was peripheral blood. The sequence derives from a woman in her seventies with COVID-19, enrolled during active disease.

The CDR3 here is CASSYSSHEQYF. The DNA for the CDR3 is TGTGCCAGCAGTTACTCTAGCCACGAGCAGTACTTC. The chain links TRBV6-2 or TRBV6-3 to TRBJ2-7; D unclear. CDR3 length: 12 amino acids. Trimming left V 0 bases short and J 5 bases short, with 5 bases between. CDR1 is MNHEY and CDR2 is SVGEGT in the germline V gene.